This T cell receptor beta chain was identified during a study of T cell responses to AZD1222 COVID-19 vaccine. Method: immunoSEQ multiplex PCR; TCRdb's copy keeps in-frame clones and lacks some. The table records fewer than 130,000 clones, over 85% of them present only once. The germline CDR1 and CDR2 sequences are SGHRS and YFSETQ. CDR3 length: 15 residues. Deletions cut 0 bases from V and 7 bases from J, with 16 bases between. This TCR derives from an adult who received the AZD1222 COVID-19 vaccine. The chain links TRBV5-1 to TRBJ1-1; no clear D gene. Sequencing was performed on peripheral blood, taken 28 days after the second AZD1222 dose. The CDR3 region is CASSLGGQPEIEAFF. In DNA, the CDR3 is TGCGCCAGCAGCTTGGGCGGTCAGCCAGAGATTGAAGCTTTCTTT. Full variable domain (remainder filled in from reference TRBV5-1 and TRBJ1-1): KAGVTQTPRYLIKTRGQQVTLSCSPISGHRSVSWYQQTPGQGLQFLFEYFSETQRNKGNFPGRFSGRQFSNSRSEMNVSTLELGDSALYLCASSLGGQPEIEAFFGQGTRLTVV.